These 4 T cell receptor beta chains originate from one sample sequenced in a study of molecular identifiers for immune sequencing clone quantification listed by TCRdb under 2018. The method was PCR. The sequencer listed for this sample is NextSeq 500. The public reads were quality trimmed at Q25 with fastp and then assembled into clones with MiXCR by TCRdb, keeping productive beta chains. One record per CDR3 amino acid sequence lists the most common genes and DNA. The sample table contains approximately 680,000 distinct CDR3 sequences; only one count was recorded for less than 30% of them. The top ten hold about 0.8% of the sample. Sequencing was done on a sample of naive CD8+ T cells from blood, with Jurkat cell RNA spiked in. Sample cell subset or site, as interpreted from the label and publication: FACS-sorted CD8+CD4-CCR7+CD45RA+ naive T cells. The source is a human donor in good health. Some libraries in this study had Jurkat cell RNA spiked in.

J is TRBJ1-1 and V is TRBV24-1, with 9 bases aligning to TRBD1. In germline, CDR1 is KGHDR, CDR2 SFDVKD. This CDR3 has 13 amino acids. Trimming took 9 bases from V and 1 from J; bases not matched to a gene: 2. The CDR3 nucleotides are TGTGCCACCCGGGACAGGGAGAACACTGAAGCTTTCTTT. Amino acid sequence: CATRDRENTEAFF.

As regards this clonotype: This likely comes from a read error, as the CDR3 has no conserved phenylalanine or tryptophan at its end. The chain employs TRBV6-2 or TRBV6-3 and TRBJ1-3; D possibly corresponds to TRBD1 (5 bases). This CDR3 region has 14 residues. Germline V gene sequence: CDR1 MNHEY, CDR2 SVGEGT. CDR3 DNA: TGTGCCAGCAGCCGGGACGTTTCTGGAAACTCCATATATTCT. Protein: CASSRDVSGNSIYS.

This clonotype came up many times. CDR3 sequence (DNA): TGCGCCAGCAGCCCGAAACGGACTAGCTACAATGAGCAGTTCTTC. Its protein is CASSPKRTSYNEQFF. V and J are TRBV4-3 and TRBJ2-1; 7 nucleotides line up with TRBD2. The CDR3 covers 15 residues. V shed 4 bases and J 3 bases; nucleotides not matched to a gene: 6. The germline V gene encodes CDR1 LGHNA and CDR2 YSLEER.

This clonotype was detected a few times. This chain links TRBV7-9 with TRBJ2-5; 8 nucleotides match TRBD1. Looked up from germline, CDR1 is SEHNR and CDR2 is FQNEAQ (reference sequence). With V trimmed by 5 bases and J by 0 bases, 8 bases remained unmatched. The CDR3 contains 16 residues. The CDR3 DNA follows: TGTGCCAGCAGCCCGACCTGGACAGGGAACCAAGAGACCCAGTACTTC. It encodes CASSPTWTGNQETQYF.